This section outlines one TCR beta chain sequence together with its context. Its cognate antigen is unknown. Here immunoSEQ multiplex PCR was the method, and the copy in TCRdb shows in-frame clones only, minus some. Here the sample spans roughly 50,000 clones, 80% being singletons. The entry originates in a study of OX40 agonist ivuxolimab in advanced cancers. Study conclusions and caveats: Some of the nonresponding patients also showed low levels of normalized T-cell clonal expansion. Averaging showed that CD8+ T cells had more expanded clones than CD4+ did. The antigens recognized by the expanded peripheral T cells, that is their antigen specificity, were not determined.

CDR3 length: 15 amino acids. Germline V gene data show CDR1 as MGHDK and CDR2 as SYGVNS. V lost 6 bases and J lost 5, with 14 bases in between. This sequence was found in an adult with an advanced solid tumor such as melanoma, head and neck, liver or kidney cancer. V is TRBV25-1 and J is TRBJ2-6; D unresolved. The sequenced sample was CD4+ or CD8+ T cells sorted from blood, obtained in a trial of the OX40 agonist ivuxolimab. The chain's CDR3 is CASRRGGSRANVLTF. Written as DNA, the CDR3 is TGTGCCAGCAGGAGAGGCGGCTCAAGGGCCAACGTCCTGACTTTC.